This TCR beta chain was sequenced in a study of blood T cell repertoires in COVID-19. Overall study context: COVID-19 samples from acute and convalescent phases originated in the United States, Italy and Spain. In each case, the material was cDNA or gDNA derived from T cells, B-cell-depleted T cells, or PBMCs.

Original processing notes: Using reference gene primer amplification, nucleated cell counts were estimated. Profiled with immunoSEQ multiplex PCR; TCRdb holds only in-frame clones, not every one. The DNA gave D and trimming, while V, J and clone size come from that table. The sample includes roughly 400,000 clones, about 83% of them seen just once. This CDR3 comprises 15 residues. The trim removed 0 bases at V and 5 bases at J, leaving 2 bases unmatched. Germline assignment: CDR1 SGHRS and CDR2 YFSETQ. Sequencing was carried out using PBMCs or T cells enriched from blood (not recorded which). The rearrangement uses TRBV5-1 and TRBJ1-6; 7 nucleotides match TRBD1. This TCR was recovered from a woman aged 50 to 60 who had recovered from COVID-19. This CDR3 reads CASSLGDSNNSPLHF. CDR3 nucleotide sequence: TGCGCCAGCAGCTTGGGGGACAGCAATAATTCACCCCTCCACTTT. The whole variable domain, filled in from reference TRBV5-1 and TRBJ1-6, reads KAGVTQTPRYLIKTRGQQVTLSCSPISGHRSVSWYQQTPGQGLQFLFEYFSETQRNKGNFPGRFSGRQFSNSRSEMNVSTLELGDSALYLCASSLGDSNNSPLHFGNGTRLTVT.